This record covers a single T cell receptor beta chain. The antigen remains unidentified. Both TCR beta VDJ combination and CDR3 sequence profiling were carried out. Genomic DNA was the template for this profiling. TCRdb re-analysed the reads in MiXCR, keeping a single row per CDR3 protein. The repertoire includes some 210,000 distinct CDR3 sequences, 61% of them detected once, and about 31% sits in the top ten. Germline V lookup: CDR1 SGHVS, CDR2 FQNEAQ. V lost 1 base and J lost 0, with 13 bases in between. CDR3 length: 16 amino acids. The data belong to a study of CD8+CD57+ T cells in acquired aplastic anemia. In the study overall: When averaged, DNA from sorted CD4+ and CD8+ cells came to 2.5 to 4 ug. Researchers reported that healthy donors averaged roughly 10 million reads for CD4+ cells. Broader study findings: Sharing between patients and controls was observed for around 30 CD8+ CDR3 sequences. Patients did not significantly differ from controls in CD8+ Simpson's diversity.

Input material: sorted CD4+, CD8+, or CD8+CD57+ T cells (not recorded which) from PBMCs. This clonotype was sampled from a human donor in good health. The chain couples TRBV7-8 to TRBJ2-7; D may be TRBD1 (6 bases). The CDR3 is CASSLVGTLSSYEQYF. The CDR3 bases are TGTGCCAGCAGCTTAGTTGGGACACTGAGCTCCTACGAGCAGTACTTC.